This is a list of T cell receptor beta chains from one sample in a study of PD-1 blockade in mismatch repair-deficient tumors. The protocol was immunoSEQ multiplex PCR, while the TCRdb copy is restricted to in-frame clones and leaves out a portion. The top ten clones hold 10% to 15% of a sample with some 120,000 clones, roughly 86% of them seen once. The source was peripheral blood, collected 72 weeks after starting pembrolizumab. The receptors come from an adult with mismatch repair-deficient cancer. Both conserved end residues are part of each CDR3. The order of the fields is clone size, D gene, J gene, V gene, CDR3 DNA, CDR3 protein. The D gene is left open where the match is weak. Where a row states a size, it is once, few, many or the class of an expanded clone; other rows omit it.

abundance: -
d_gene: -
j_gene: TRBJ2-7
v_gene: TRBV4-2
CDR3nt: TGTGCCAGCAGCCAAGGCCCCGCCATATTGAGGTACGAGCAGTACTTC
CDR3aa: CASSQGPAILRYEQYF

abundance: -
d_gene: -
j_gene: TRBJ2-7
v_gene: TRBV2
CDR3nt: TGTGCCAGCAGTGAAGATACGGCATCAACCTACGAGCAGTACTTC
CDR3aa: CASSEDTASTYEQYF

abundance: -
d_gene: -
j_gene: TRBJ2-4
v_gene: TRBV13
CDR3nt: TGTGCCAGCAGCTCCGGGACGGGGAAAAACATTCAGTACTTC
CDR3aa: CASSSGTGKNIQYF

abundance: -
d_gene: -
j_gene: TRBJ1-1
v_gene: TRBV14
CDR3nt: TGTGCCAGCAGCCAAGACCGGGGGAGGCCTGAAGCTTTCTTT
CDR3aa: CASSQDRGRPEAFF

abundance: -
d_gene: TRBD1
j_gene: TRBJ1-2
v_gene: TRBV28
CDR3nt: TGTGCCAGCAGTTTCTCGGGACAGCCTTATGGCTACACCTTC
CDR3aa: CASSFSGQPYGYTF

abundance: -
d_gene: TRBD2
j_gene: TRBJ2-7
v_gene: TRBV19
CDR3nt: TGTGCCAGTAGTAGGGTACTAGCGGGTTACGAGCAGTACTTC
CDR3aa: CASSRVLAGYEQYF

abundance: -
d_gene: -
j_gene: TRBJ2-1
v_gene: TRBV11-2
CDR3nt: TGTGCCAGCAGCTTAGGCCACACTTTCTATGAGCAGTTCTTC
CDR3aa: CASSLGHTFYEQFF

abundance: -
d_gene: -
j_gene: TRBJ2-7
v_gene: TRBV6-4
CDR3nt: TGTGCCAGCAGTGACTCGCAGGGAAGCGAGCAGTACTTC
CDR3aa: CASSDSQGSEQYF

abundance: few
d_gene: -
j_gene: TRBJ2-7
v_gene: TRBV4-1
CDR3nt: TGCGCCAGCAGCCAAAGAGTCTCCTACGAGCAGTACTTC
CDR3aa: CASSQRVSYEQYF

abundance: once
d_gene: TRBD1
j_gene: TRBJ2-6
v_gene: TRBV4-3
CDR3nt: TGCGCCAGCAGCCAAGATTTGACAGGGGGCTCTGGGGCCAACGTCCTGACTTTC
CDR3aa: CASSQDLTGGSGANVLTF

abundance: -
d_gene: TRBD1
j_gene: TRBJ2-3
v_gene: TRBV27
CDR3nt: TGTGCCAGCAGATCAGGGGGTACGCAGTATTTT
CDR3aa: CASRSGGTQYF

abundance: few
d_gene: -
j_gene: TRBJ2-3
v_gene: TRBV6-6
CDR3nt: TGTGCCAGCAGTTACCTAGACGATACGCAGTATTTT
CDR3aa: CASSYLDDTQYF

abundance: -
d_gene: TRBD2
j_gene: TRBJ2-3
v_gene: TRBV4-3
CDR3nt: TGCGCCAGCAGCCAAGACCCAGCGGGGGGCACAGATACGCAGTATTTT
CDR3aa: CASSQDPAGGTDTQYF

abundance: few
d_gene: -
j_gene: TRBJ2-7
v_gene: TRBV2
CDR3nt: TGTGCCAGCAGGTACAGGCAGTACGAGCAGTACTTC
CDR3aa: CASRYRQYEQYF

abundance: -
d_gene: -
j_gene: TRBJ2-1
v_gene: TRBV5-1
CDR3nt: TGCGCCAGCAGCTTGGGGACATACAATGAGCAGTTCTTC
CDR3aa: CASSLGTYNEQFF

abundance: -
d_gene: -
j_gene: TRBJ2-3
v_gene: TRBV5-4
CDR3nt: TGTGCCAGCAGCTTGGAGTGGGCGGGTAGGACAGATACGCAGTATTTT
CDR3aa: CASSLEWAGRTDTQYF

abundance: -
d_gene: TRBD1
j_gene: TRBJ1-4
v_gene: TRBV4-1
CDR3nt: TGCGCCAGCAGCCGAACCGGGACAGGGGTAATGGTGGCTTTT
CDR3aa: CASSRTGTGVMVAF

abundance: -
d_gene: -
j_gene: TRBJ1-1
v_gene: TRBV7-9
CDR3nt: TGTGCCAGCAGCTTAGGTATAGGACTGAACACTGAAGCTTTCTTT
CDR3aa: CASSLGIGLNTEAFF

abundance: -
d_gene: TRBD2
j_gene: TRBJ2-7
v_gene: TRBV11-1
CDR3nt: TGTGCCAGCAGCCCATTCGGGGGAGGGTACTACGAGCAGTACTTC
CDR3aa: CASSPFGGGYYEQYF

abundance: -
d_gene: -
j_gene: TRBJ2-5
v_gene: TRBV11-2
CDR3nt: TGTGCCAGCAGCTTCCTTGGGGGTTACTTGGAGACCCAGTACTTC
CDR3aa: CASSFLGGYLETQYF

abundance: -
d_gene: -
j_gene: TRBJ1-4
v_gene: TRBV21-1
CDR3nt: TGTGCCAGCAGCCTTAGGTGGGGCGGGTTGGGAACTAATGAAAAACTGTTTTTT
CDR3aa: CASSLRWGGLGTNEKLFF

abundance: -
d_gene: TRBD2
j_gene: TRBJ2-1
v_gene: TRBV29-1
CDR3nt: TGCAGCGCCCGCATTGGGACTAGCGGAACCTACAATGAGCAGTTCTTC
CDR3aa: CSARIGTSGTYNEQFF

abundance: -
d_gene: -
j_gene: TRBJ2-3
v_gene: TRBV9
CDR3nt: TGTGCCAGCAGCGATCCCCTCACTCCGCTTGAAGATACGCAGTATTTT
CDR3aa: CASSDPLTPLEDTQYF

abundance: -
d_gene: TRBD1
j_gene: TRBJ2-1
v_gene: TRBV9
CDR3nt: TGTGCCAGCAGCGCGGACAGGGCCTCCTACAATGAGCAGTTCTTC
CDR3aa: CASSADRASYNEQFF

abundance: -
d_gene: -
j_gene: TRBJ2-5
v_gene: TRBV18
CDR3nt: TGTGCCAGCTCACTTAGGGAGACCCAGTACTTC
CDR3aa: CASSLRETQYF

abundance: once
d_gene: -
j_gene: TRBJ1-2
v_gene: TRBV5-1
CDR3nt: TGCGCCAGCAGCTTGCCGGGGACAAATTATAAAGCTAACTATGGCTACACCTTC
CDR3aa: CASSLPGTNYKANYGYTF

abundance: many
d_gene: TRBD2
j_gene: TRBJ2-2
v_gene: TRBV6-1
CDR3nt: TGTGCCAGCTCGGGACTAGCGGACACCGGGGAGCTGTTTTTT
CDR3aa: CASSGLADTGELFF

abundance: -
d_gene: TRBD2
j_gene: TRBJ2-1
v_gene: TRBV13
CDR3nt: TGTGCCAGCAGCTTAGTCGACGCGGGACTAGCGGCAAGTGAGCAGTTCTTC
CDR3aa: CASSLVDAGLAASEQFF

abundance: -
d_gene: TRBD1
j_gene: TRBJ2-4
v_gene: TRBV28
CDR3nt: TGTGCCAGCAGTTTAGGGACAGGAAACATTCAGTACTTC
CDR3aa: CASSLGTGNIQYF